The 27 T cell receptor beta chains reported below all come from one sample, sequenced in a study of shared clonotypes between healthy human individuals. Sequencing was performed with immunoSEQ multiplex PCR; in TCRdb, only in-frame clones are kept and a portion is missing. The data contain over a million clones, approximately 97% of them singletons. The specimen sequenced was naive CD4+ T cells sorted from blood. Specified subset: CD45RA+ positively selected. These receptors came from a man younger than 45 in good health.

The chain has TRBV15 and TRBJ1-2; maybe TRBD1 (5 bases). The CDR3 length is 15 residues. Germline assignment: CDR1 LNHNV and CDR2 YYDKDF (reference sequence). Trimming took off 0 bases at V and 3 bases at J, with 11 bases between the two ends. The CDR3 sequence: CATSRDVRRDYGYTF. As DNA, the CDR3 is TGTGCCACCAGCAGAGATGTACGCAGGGACTATGGCTACACCTTC.

This chain connects TRBV5-1 to TRBJ2-5, with 9 bases matching TRBD2. The V gene end was trimmed by 4 bases and the J gene end by 2 bases; junction bases not matched to a gene: 9. CDR1 SGHRS and CDR2 YFSETQ come from the germline V gene. CDR3 length: 16 amino acids. As DNA, the CDR3 is TGCGCCAGCAGCATGGGGCCGACTAGCGGACAAGAGACCCAGTACTTC. Its translation is CASSMGPTSGQETQYF.

The chain links TRBV28 to TRBJ1-5; possibly TRBD1 for D (5 bases). Trimming shortened V by 3 bases and J by 6 bases, and 9 bases separated the two germline ends. The V gene's germline CDR1 is MDHEN and CDR2 SYDVKM. The CDR3 runs 13 residues. The CDR3 region is CASSLGGAQPQHF. DNA of the CDR3: TGTGCCAGCAGTTTGGGCGGGGCTCAGCCCCAGCATTTT.

The chain joins TRBV14 to TRBJ2-3; perhaps TRBD2 as D (5 bases). Germline V CDR1 and CDR2: SGHDN, FVKESK. The V gene lost 0 bases and the J gene lost 8 bases, with 18 bases spanning the gap. The CDR3 has 16 residues. The CDR3: CASSQDLGGATGTQYF. CDR3 in DNA: TGTGCCAGCAGCCAAGATCTTGGAGGCGCTACGGGTACGCAGTATTTT.

The genes are TRBV4-3 and TRBJ2-1; tentatively, D is TRBD1 or TRBD2 (5 bases each). This CDR3 comprises 15 residues. Deletions cut 1 base from V and 12 bases from J, with 19 bases between. CDR1 LGHNA and CDR2 YSLEER come from the germline V gene. CDR3 coding DNA: TGCGCCAGCAGCCAAGTGGGGTTGGTAGGGACCTCGCAGTTCTTC. It codes for CASSQVGLVGTSQFF.

The chain combines TRBV4-2 with TRBJ1-3, with D maybe TRBD1 (5 bases). The germline gives CDR1 LGHNA, CDR2 YNFKEQ. V dropped 5 bases and J dropped 3 bases, with 8 bases sitting between them. CDR3 length equals 13 residues. The CDR3 DNA is TGTGCCAGCAGCAGGGGCCTTGGAAACACCATATATTTT. This sequence encodes CASSRGLGNTIYF.

The chain uses TRBV10-3 and TRBJ2-1; perhaps TRBD1 as D (5 bases). CDR1 and CDR2 from the germline V gene are ENHRY and SYGVKD. This CDR3 contains 12 residues. V lost 10 bases to trimming and J lost 8 bases, with 15 bases between them. CDR3 amino acids: CATDSGSDEQFF. CDR3 in DNA: TGTGCCACAGACAGTGGGTCTGATGAGCAGTTCTTC.

The V and J genes are TRBV28 and TRBJ2-1; D possibly corresponds to TRBD2 (6 bases). CDR1 MDHEN and CDR2 SYDVKM come from the germline V gene. Trimming removed 6 bases from V and 9 bases from J, with 24 bases in between. This CDR3 has 16 amino acids. DNA of the CDR3: TGTGCCAGCAGGTCGGCCGGGGGACGCTCTCACGGTGAGCAGTTCTTC. As protein: CASRSAGGRSHGEQFF. The complete variable domain, with remaining parts taken from reference TRBV28 and TRBJ2-1, reads DVKVTQSSRYLVKRTGEKVFLECVQDMDHENMFWYRQDPGLGLRLIYFSYDVKMKEKGDIPEGYSVSREKKERFSLILESASTNQTSMYLCASRSAGGRSHGEQFFGPGTRLTVL.

This chain connects TRBV6-4 to TRBJ2-1, with 7 positions matching TRBD2. Germline CDR1 reads MRHNA; CDR2 reads SNTAGT. CDR3 length: 16 amino acids. With V trimmed by 3 bases and J by 4 bases, 9 bases remained unmatched. CDR3: CASSEDAGAGYNEQFF. The CDR3 nucleotides are TGTGCCAGCAGTGAGGATGCGGGAGCTGGTTACAATGAGCAGTTCTTC.

Written as DNA, the CDR3 is TGCGCCAGCAGCTTATTCGGACTAGAGACCCGCGAGACCCAGTACTTC. Protein product: CASSLFGLETRETQYF. V usage is TRBV5-1 and J usage is TRBJ2-5; 7 bases are a match to TRBD2. The CDR3 loop spans 16 amino acids. The junction had 12 bases not matched to a gene; V was cut back by 2 bases and J by 5 bases. Germline V CDR1 and CDR2: SGHRS, YFSETQ.

There are a few counts of this clone. The V call is TRBV30, the J call TRBJ1-1; 9 positions match TRBD1. The CDR3 runs to 12 residues. With V trimmed by 4 bases and J by 7 bases, 4 bases remained unmatched. CDR1 GTSNPN and CDR2 SVGIG come from the germline V gene (reference sequence). The CDR3 reads CAWNRGRVEAFF. The CDR3 DNA follows: TGTGCCTGGAACAGGGGGCGCGTTGAAGCTTTCTTT.

This chain links TRBV5-4 with TRBJ2-7; D perhaps matches TRBD2 (6 bases). The germline gives CDR1 SGHNT, CDR2 YYREEE (reference sequence). This CDR3 is built from 14 residues. V lost 2 bases to trimming and J lost 1 base, with 10 bases between them. The CDR3 loop reads CASSFIGSSYEQYF. The CDR3 coding sequence is TGTGCCAGCAGCTTTATCGGGAGTTCCTACGAGCAGTACTTC.

In regard to this clone: Other DNA sequences of this sample code for an identical CDR3. The gene calls are TRBV11-2 and TRBJ2-7; no clear D gene. Trimming took off 1 base at V and 1 base at J, with 5 bases between the two ends. The CDR3 extends over 13 amino acids. Looked up from germline, CDR1 is SGHAT and CDR2 is FQNNGV. The CDR3, as DNA: TGTGCCAGCAGCTTAGGGCAGTCCTACGAGCAGTACTTC. Its translation is CASSLGQSYEQYF.

The J gene is TRBJ2-5, the V gene TRBV4-1; 11 bases are a match to TRBD1. The ends lost 4 bases at V and 5 bases at J; junction bases unmatched: 3. The CDR3 sequence is 14 residues long. From germline, CDR1 is MGHRA and CDR2 YSYEKL. CDR3 residues: CASSRGTGGETQYF. The CDR3 nucleotides are TGCGCCAGCAGCCGAGGGACAGGGGGGGAGACCCAGTACTTC.

This sequence joins TRBV5-1 and TRBJ2-7, with D perhaps TRBD1 (6 bases). Trimming pared 4 bases from V and 3 bases from J, leaving 20 bases between. The CDR3 sequence is 16 residues long. The germline gives CDR1 SGHRS, CDR2 YFSETQ. The CDR3 DNA is TGCGCCAGCAGCGAAACCACAGGGAAAGGTAACTACGAGCAGTACTTC. Translation gives CASSETTGKGNYEQYF.

This chain joins TRBV18 and TRBJ2-7, with TRBD2 matching 8 bases. Per the germline V gene, CDR1 is KGHSH and CDR2 is LQKENI. This CDR3 has 15 residues. Unmatched junction bases numbered 5, after V lost 0 bases and J lost 4 bases. CDR3 protein: CASSPPRAGAYEQYF. CDR3 DNA: TGTGCCAGCTCACCACCCCGAGCGGGAGCTTACGAGCAGTACTTC.

V usage is TRBV2 and J usage is TRBJ1-5, with a possible D match to TRBD1 (6 bases). Trimming removed 6 bases at V and 1 base at J, with 10 bases between. Germline V lookup: CDR1 SNHLY, CDR2 FYNNEI. The CDR3 has 14 residues. Here the CDR3 reads CASRGQWSNQPQHF. As DNA, the CDR3 is TGTGCCAGCAGAGGACAGTGGAGCAATCAGCCCCAGCATTTT.

In regard to this clone: Additional DNA sequences in this sample encode the identical CDR3. V and J are TRBV29-1 and TRBJ2-5; 7 nucleotides line up with TRBD1. The V gene end was trimmed by 6 bases and the J gene end by 5 bases; junction bases not matched to a gene: 0. The CDR3 is 10 residues long. The germline V gene has CDR1 SQVTM and CDR2 ANQGSEA. CDR3 DNA sequence: TGCAGCGTGGGACAGGAGACCCAGTACTTC. As protein: CSVGQETQYF.

This clone has a single count. J is TRBJ2-1 and V is TRBV10-3, with D perhaps assigned TRBD1 or TRBD2 (5 bases each). Trimming took 1 base from V and 4 from J, leaving 14 bases between them. The germline gives CDR1 ENHRY, CDR2 SYGVKD. The CDR3 is made up of 16 amino acids. The CDR3 region is CAISEWGQRRYNEQFF. DNA of the CDR3: TGTGCCATCAGTGAGTGGGGCCAGCGGAGATACAATGAGCAGTTCTTC.

This chain links TRBV4-2 with TRBJ2-1; D gene unclear. This CDR3 is built from 15 residues. Germline V gives CDR1 LGHNA, CDR2 YNFKEQ. V lost 5 bases to trimming and J lost 3 bases, with 14 bases between them. The CDR3 region has the DNA TGTGCCAGCAGCTTGATTTACGGCGACTACAATGAGCAGTTCTTC. Its translation: CASSLIYGDYNEQFF.

The chain recombines TRBV9 with TRBJ2-1; 11 bases map to TRBD2. CDR1 and CDR2 from the germline V gene are SGDLS and YYNGEE. V lost 0 bases and J lost 6; bases outside the gene matches: 11. This CDR3 contains 18 residues. CDR3 in amino acids: CASSVGLSGRAEANEQFF. CDR3 DNA: TGTGCCAGCAGCGTAGGGCTTAGCGGGAGGGCCGAAGCCAATGAGCAGTTCTTC.

This clone was found once. This CDR3 reads CASRHPRDEQFF. The DNA for the CDR3 is TGTGCCAGCAGGCATCCTAGGGATGAGCAGTTCTTC. The rearrangement uses TRBV28 and TRBJ2-1; D not resolved. The CDR3 totals 12 residues. The germline gives CDR1 MDHEN, CDR2 SYDVKM. V was trimmed by 6 bases and J by 8 bases, leaving 11 bases between them. Full variable domain (missing parts from reference TRBV28 and TRBJ2-1): DVKVTQSSRYLVKRTGEKVFLECVQDMDHENMFWYRQDPGLGLRLIYFSYDVKMKEKGDIPEGYSVSREKKERFSLILESASTNQTSMYLCASRHPRDEQFFGPGTRLTVL.

The chain has TRBV7-3 and TRBJ1-1; possibly TRBD1 for D (6 bases). CDR1 and CDR2 from the germline V gene are SGHTA and FQGTGA. Trimming pared 2 bases from V and 4 bases from J, leaving 8 bases between. This CDR3 has 13 residues. The CDR3 DNA sequence: TGTGCCAGCAGCTTAGCACAGGGCACTGAAGCTTTCTTT. As protein: CASSLAQGTEAFF.

This chain uses TRBV11-1 with TRBJ2-3, with 11 bases lining up with TRBD1. This CDR3 is built from 16 residues. V was pared by 5 bases and J by 4 bases, with 8 bases of the junction left unmatched. CDR1 SGHAT and CDR2 FQDESV come from the germline V gene (reference sequence). The CDR3 bases are TGTGCCAGCAGCCCCGGGGACAGGGGGAATGCAGATACGCAGTATTTT. Translation: CASSPGDRGNADTQYF.

The chain employs TRBV7-6 and TRBJ2-3; 10 bases fit TRBD2. Unmatched junction bases numbered 4, after V lost 6 bases and J lost 1 base. The CDR3 covers 15 residues. CDR1 and CDR2 from the germline V gene are SGHVS and FNYEAQ. CDR3 DNA sequence: TGTGCCAGCAGGGCCGGGACTAGCGGCACAGATACGCAGTATTTT. Encoded protein: CASRAGTSGTDTQYF.

The chain combines TRBV2 with TRBJ2-7; 7 bases line up with TRBD2. Trimming cost V 7 bases and J 3 bases; bases outside gene matches: 6. The germline V gene has CDR1 SNHLY and CDR2 FYNNEI. The CDR3 totals 13 residues. The CDR3 region is CASKAREGYEQYF. In nucleotides, the CDR3 is TGTGCCAGCAAGGCCAGGGAGGGCTACGAGCAGTACTTC.

This clone was seen only once. The V gene is TRBV5-6, the J gene TRBJ2-6, with D hard to call. Germline CDR1 reads SGHDT; CDR2 reads YYEEEE. The CDR3 has 13 residues. Between the trimmed V and J ends, which lost 4 bases and 0 bases, there was a span of 2 bases. CDR3: CASSHSGANVLTF. CDR3 DNA sequence: TGTGCCAGCAGCCACTCTGGGGCCAACGTCCTGACTTTC.